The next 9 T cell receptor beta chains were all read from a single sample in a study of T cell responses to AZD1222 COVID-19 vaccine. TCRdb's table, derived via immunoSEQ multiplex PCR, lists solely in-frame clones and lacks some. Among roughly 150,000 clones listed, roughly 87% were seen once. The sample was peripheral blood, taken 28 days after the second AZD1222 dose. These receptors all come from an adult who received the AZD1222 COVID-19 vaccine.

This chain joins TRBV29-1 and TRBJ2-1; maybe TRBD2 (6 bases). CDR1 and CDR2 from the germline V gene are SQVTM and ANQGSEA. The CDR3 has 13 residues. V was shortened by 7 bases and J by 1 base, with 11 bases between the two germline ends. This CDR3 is CSAGTLSYNEQFF. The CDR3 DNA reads TGCAGCGCCGGGACTTTGTCCTACAATGAGCAGTTCTTC.

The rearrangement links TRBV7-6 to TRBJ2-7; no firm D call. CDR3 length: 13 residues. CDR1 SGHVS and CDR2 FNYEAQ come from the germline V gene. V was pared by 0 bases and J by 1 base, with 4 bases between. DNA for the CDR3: TGTGCCAGCAGCTTAGCGGGTTCCTACGAGCAGTACTTC. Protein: CASSLAGSYEQYF. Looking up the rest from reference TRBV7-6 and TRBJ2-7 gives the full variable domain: GAGVSQSPRYKVTKRGQDVALRCDPISGHVSLYWYRQALGQGPEFLTYFNYEAQQDKSGLPNDRFSAERPEGSISTLTIQRTEQRDSAMYRCASSLAGSYEQYFGPGTRLTVT.

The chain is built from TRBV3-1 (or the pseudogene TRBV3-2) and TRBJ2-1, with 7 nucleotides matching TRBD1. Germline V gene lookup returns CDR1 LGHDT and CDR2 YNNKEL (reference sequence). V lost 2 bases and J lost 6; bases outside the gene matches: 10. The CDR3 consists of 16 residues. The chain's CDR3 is CASSQPTGWSPNEQFF. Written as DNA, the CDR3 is TGTGCCAGCAGCCAACCGACAGGGTGGTCTCCCAATGAGCAGTTCTTC.

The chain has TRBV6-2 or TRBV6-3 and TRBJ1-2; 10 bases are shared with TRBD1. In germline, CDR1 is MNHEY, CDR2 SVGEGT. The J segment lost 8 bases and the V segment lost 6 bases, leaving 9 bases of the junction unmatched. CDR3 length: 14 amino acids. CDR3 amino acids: CASRYTGTGDGYTF. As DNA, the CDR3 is TGTGCCAGCAGGTACACCGGGACAGGGGACGGCTACACCTTC.

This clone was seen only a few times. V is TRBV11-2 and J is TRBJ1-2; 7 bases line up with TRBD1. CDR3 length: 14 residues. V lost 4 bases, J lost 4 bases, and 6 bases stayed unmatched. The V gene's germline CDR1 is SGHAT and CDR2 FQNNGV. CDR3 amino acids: CASSSDWDSYGYTF. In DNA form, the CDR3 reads TGTGCCAGCAGCTCGGACTGGGACAGCTATGGCTACACCTTC. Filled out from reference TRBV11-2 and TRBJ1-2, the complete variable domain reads EAGVAQSPRYKIIEKRQSVAFWCNPISGHATLYWYQQILGQGPKLLIQFQNNGVVDDSQLPKDRFSAERLKGVDSTLKIQPAKLEDSAVYLCASSSDWDSYGYTFGSGTRLTVV.

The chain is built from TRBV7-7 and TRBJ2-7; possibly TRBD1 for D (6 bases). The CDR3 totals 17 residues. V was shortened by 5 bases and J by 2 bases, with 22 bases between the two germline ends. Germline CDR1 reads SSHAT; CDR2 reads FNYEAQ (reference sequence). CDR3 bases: TGTGCCAGCAGCGAGAAACCCGGGACATATAAAACCTACGAGCAGTACTTC. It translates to CASSEKPGTYKTYEQYF.

Here the CDR3 DNA reads TGTGCCAGTAGGGATGCATTATTAAGACGGGGGCCCAACTATGGCTACACCTTC. Its translation: CASRDALLRRGPNYGYTF. The chain couples TRBV19 to TRBJ1-2, with a tentative D call TRBD1 (6 bases). V was cut by 6 bases and J by 2 bases, with 25 bases left in between. The CDR3 totals 18 residues. In germline, CDR1 is LNHDA, CDR2 SQIVND (reference sequence).

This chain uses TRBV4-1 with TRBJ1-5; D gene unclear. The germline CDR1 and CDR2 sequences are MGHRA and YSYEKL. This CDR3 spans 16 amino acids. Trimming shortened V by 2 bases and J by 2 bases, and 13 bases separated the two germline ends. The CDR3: CASSQRRGEGNQPQHF. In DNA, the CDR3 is TGCGCCAGCAGCCAACGGCGCGGGGAGGGCAATCAGCCCCAGCATTTT.

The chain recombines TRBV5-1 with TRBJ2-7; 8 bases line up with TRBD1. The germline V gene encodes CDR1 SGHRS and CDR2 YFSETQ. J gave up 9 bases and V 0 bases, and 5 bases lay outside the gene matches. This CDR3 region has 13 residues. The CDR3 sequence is CASSLDRGSGQYF. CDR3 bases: TGCGCCAGCAGCTTGGACAGGGGGTCTGGGCAGTACTTC.